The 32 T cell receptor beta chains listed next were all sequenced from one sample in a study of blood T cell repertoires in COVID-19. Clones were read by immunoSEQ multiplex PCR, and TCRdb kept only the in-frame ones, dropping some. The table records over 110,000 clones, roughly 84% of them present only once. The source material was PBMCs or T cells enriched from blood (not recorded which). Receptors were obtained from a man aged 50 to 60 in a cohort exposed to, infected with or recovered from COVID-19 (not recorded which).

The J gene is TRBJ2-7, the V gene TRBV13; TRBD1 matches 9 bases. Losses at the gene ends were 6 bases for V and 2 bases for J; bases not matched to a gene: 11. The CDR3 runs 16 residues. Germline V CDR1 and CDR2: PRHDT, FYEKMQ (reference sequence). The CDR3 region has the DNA TGTGCCAGCAGGTCTTCTTCCCGGGACAGGGCCTACGAGCAGTACTTC. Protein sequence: CASRSSSRDRAYEQYF.

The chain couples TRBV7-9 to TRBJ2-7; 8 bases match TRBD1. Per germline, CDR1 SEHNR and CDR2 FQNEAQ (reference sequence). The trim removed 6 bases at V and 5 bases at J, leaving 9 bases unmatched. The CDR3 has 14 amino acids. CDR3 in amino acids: CASRHELDRDEQYF. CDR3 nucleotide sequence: TGTGCCAGCAGGCACGAATTGGACAGGGACGAGCAGTACTTC.

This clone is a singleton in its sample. CDR3 amino acids: CASSIPGQVVGYTF. The CDR3 DNA follows: TGTGCCAGCAGCATTCCGGGACAGGTAGTTGGCTACACCTTC. The chain employs TRBV9 and TRBJ1-2; 8 bases fit TRBD1. Losses at the gene ends were 4 bases for V and 7 bases for J; bases not matched to a gene: 9. The CDR3 length is 14 residues. Germline lookup yields CDR1 SGDLS and CDR2 YYNGEE.

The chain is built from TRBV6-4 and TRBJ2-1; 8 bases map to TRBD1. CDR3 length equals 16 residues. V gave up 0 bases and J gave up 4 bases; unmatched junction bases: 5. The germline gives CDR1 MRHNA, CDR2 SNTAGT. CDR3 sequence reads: CASSDSGDRGYNEQFF. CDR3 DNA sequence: TGTGCCAGCAGTGACTCTGGAGACAGGGGTTACAATGAGCAGTTCTTC.

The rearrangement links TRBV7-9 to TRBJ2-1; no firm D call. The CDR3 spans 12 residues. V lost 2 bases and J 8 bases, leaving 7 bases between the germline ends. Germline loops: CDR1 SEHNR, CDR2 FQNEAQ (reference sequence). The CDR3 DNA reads TGTGCCAGCAGCTTACTTCTCGATGAGCAGTTCTTC. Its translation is CASSLLLDEQFF. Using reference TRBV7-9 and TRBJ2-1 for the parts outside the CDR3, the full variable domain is DTGVSQNPRHKITKRGQNVTFRCDPISEHNRLYWYRQTLGQGPEFLTYFQNEAQLEKSRLLSDRFSAERPKGSFSTLEIQRTEQGDSAMYLCASSLLLDEQFFGPGTRLTVL.

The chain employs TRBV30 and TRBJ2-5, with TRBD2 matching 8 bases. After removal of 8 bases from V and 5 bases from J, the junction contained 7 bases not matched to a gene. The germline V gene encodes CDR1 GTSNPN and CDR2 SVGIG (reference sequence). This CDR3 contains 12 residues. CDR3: CAQSGSGETQYF. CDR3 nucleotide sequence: TGTGCCCAGAGCGGGAGTGGGGAGACCCAGTACTTC. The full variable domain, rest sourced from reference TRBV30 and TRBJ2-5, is SQTIHQWPATLVQPVGSPLSLECTVEGTSNPNLYWYRQAAGRGLQLLFYSVGIGQISSEVPQNLSASRPQDRQFILSSKKLLLSDSGFYLCAQSGSGETQYFGPGTRLLVL.

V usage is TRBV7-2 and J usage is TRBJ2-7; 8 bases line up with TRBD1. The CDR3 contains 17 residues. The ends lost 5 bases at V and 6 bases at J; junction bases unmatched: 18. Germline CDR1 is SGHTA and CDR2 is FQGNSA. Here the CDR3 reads CASSPAGGRVCVSEQYF. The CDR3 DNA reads TGTGCCAGCAGCCCCGCAGGGGGCAGGGTCTGCGTTAGCGAGCAGTACTTC.

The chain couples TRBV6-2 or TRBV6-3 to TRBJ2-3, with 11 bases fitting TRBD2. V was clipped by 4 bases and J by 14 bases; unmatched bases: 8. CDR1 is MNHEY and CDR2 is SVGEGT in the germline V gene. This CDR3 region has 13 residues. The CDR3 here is CASSSSGGPTRYF. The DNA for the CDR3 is TGTGCCAGCAGTTCTAGCGGGGGGCCGACCCGGTATTTT.

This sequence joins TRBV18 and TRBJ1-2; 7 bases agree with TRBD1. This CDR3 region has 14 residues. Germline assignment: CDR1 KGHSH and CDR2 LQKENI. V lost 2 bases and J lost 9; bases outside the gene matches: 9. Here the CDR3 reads CASSPTGALSSYTF. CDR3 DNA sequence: TGTGCCAGCTCACCAACAGGGGCTCTCTCAAGCTACACCTTC.

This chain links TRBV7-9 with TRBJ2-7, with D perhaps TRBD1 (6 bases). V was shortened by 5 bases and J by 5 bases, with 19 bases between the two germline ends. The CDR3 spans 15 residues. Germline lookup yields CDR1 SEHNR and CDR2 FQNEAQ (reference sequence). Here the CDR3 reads CASSPSPLGADEQYF. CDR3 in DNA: TGTGCCAGCAGCCCGTCACCCCTGGGGGCCGACGAGCAGTACTTC. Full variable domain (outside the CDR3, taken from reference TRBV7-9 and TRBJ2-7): DTGVSQNPRHKITKRGQNVTFRCDPISEHNRLYWYRQTLGQGPEFLTYFQNEAQLEKSRLLSDRFSAERPKGSFSTLEIQRTEQGDSAMYLCASSPSPLGADEQYFGPGTRLTVT.

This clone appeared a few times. The CDR3 loop reads CASEGQGHSPLHF. DNA for the CDR3: TGCGCCAGCGAGGGACAGGGGCATTCACCCCTCCACTTT. The chain joins TRBV10-2 to TRBJ1-6, with 10 bases matching TRBD1. Germline trimming cut 8 bases from V and 8 bases from J; bases unmatched to any gene: 3. The CDR3 length is 13 residues. The germline V gene encodes CDR1 WSHSY and CDR2 SAAADI.

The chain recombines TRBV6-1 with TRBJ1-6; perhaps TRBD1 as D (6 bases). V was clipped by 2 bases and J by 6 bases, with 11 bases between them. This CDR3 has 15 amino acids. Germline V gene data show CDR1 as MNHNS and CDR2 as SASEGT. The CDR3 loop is CASSELRGVNSPLHF. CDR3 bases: TGTGCCAGCAGTGAACTCAGGGGTGTTAATTCACCCCTCCACTTT.

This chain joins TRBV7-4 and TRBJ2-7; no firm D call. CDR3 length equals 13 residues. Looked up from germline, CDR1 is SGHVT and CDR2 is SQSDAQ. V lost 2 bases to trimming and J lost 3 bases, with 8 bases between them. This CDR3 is CASSLSADYEQYF. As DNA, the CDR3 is TGTGCCAGCAGCTTATCGGCGGACTACGAGCAGTACTTC.

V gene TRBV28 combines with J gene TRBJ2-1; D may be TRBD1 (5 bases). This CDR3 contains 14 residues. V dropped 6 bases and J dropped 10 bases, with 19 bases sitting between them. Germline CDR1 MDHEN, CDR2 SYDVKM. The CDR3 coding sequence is TGTGCCAGCAGAACCTCTCTAGGATCAGGGGAGCAGTTCTTC. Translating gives CASRTSLGSGEQFF.

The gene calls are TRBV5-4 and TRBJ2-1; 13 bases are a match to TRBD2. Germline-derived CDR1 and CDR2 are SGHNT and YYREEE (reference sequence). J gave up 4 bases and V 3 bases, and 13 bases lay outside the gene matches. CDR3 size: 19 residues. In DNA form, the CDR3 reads TGTGCCAGCAGCTCCCTCGGACTAGCGGGGGCCGCCAGGTACAATGAGCAGTTCTTC. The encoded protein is CASSSLGLAGAARYNEQFF. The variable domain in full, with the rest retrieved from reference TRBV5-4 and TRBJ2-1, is ETGVTQSPTHLIKTRGQQVTLRCSSQSGHNTVSWYQQALGQGPQFIFQYYREEENGRGNFPPRFSGLQFPNYSSELNVNALELDDSALYLCASSSLGLAGAARYNEQFFGPGTRLTVL.

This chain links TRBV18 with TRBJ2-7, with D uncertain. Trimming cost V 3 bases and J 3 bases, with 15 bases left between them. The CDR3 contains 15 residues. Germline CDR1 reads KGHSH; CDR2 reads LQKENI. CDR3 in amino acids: CASSPTDTYLYEQYF. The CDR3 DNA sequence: TGTGCCAGCTCACCGACCGACACATACCTCTACGAGCAGTACTTC.

Here the CDR3 DNA reads TGTGCCAGCAGTTTAACTCTGCGCGGGGAGCAGTACTTC. It codes for CASSLTLRGEQYF. The chain combines TRBV7-9 with TRBJ2-7, with D tentatively TRBD2 (5 bases). Trimming took 6 bases from V and 7 from J, leaving 16 bases between them. The CDR3 totals 13 residues. The germline CDR1 and CDR2 sequences are SEHNR and FQNEAQ (reference sequence).

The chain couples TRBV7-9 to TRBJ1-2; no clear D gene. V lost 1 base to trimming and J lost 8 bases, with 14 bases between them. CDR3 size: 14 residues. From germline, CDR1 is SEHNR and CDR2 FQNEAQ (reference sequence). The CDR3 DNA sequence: TGTGCCAGCAGCTTAGAAGGGCTAGGAGGGGGCTACACCTTC. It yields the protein CASSLEGLGGGYTF.

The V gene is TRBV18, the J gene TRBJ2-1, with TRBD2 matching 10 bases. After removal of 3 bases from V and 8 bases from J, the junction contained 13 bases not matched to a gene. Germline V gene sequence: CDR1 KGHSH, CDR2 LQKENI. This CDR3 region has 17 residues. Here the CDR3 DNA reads TGTGCCAGCTCACCTTACCACCTAGCGGGAGTAATAGATGAGCAGTTCTTC. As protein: CASSPYHLAGVIDEQFF.

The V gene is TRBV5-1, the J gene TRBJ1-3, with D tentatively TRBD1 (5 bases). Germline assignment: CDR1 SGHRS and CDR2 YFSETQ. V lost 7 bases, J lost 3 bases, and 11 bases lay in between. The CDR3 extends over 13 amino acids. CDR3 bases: TGCGCCAGCCAAGGGGAATTTGGAAACACCATATATTTT. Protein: CASQGEFGNTIYF.

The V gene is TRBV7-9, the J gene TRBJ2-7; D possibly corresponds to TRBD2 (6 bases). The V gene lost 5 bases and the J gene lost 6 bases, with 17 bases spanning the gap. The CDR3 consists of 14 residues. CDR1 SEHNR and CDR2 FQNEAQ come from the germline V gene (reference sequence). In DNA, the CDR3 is TGTGCCAGCAGCCCCCCGGGACTGATCCTCGAGCAGTACTTC. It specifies CASSPPGLILEQYF.

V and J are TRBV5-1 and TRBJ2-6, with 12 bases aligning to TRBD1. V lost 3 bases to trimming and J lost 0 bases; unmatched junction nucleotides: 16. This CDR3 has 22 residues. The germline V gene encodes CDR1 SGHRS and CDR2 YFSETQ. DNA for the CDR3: TGCGCCAGCAGCTGGTCGGGACAGGGGGCTCTGGGGCTCCTCTCTGGGGCCAACGTCCTGACTTTC. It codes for CASSWSGQGALGLLSGANVLTF.

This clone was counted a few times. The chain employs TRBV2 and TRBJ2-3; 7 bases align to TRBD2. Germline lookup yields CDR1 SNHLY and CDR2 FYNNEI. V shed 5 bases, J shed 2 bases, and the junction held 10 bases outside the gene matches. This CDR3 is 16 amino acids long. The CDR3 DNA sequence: TGTGCCAGCAGTACCCTCGGGGGAGGGCCCACAGATACGCAGTATTTT. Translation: CASSTLGGGPTDTQYF.

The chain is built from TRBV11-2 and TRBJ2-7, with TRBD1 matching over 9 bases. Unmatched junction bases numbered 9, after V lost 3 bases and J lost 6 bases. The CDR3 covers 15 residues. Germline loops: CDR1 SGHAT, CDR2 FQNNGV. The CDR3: CASSLGDRVDLEQYF. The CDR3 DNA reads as TGTGCCAGCAGCTTGGGGGACAGGGTGGATCTCGAGCAGTACTTC.

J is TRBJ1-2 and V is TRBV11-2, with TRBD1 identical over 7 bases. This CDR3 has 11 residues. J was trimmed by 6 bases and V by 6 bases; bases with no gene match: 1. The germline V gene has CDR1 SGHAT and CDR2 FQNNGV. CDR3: CASRQGNGYTF. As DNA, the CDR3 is TGTGCCAGCAGACAGGGGAATGGCTACACCTTC. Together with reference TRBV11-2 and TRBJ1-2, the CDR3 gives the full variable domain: EAGVAQSPRYKIIEKRQSVAFWCNPISGHATLYWYQQILGQGPKLLIQFQNNGVVDDSQLPKDRFSAERLKGVDSTLKIQPAKLEDSAVYLCASRQGNGYTFGSGTRLTVV.

The CDR3 sequence: CASSYLVNTEAFF. Written as DNA, the CDR3 is TGTGCCAGCAGTTACTTAGTGAACACTGAAGCTTTCTTT. The gene calls are TRBV6-2 or TRBV6-3 and TRBJ1-1; D gene unclear. The CDR3 contains 13 residues. V was cut by 1 base and J by 0 bases, with 3 bases left in between. The germline V gene has CDR1 MNHEY and CDR2 SVGEGT.

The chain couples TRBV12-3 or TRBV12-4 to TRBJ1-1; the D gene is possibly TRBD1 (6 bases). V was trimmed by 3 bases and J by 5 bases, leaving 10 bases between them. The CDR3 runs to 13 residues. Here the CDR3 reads CASSLQGNTEAFF. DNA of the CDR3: TGTGCCAGCAGTTTGCAGGGGAATACTGAAGCTTTCTTT.

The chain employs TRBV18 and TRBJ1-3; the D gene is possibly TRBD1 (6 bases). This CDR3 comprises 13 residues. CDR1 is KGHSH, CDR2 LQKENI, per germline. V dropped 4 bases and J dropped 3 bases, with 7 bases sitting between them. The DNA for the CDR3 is TGTGCCAGCTCACGAGGGGGTGGAAACACCATATATTTT. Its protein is CASSRGGGNTIYF.

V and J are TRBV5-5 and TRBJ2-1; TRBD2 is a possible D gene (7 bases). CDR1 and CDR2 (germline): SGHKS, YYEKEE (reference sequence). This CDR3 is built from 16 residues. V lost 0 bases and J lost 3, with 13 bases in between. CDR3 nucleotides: TGTGCCAGCAGCTTGGGGGCGGGGGCTAACTACAATGAGCAGTTCTTC. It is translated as CASSLGAGANYNEQFF.

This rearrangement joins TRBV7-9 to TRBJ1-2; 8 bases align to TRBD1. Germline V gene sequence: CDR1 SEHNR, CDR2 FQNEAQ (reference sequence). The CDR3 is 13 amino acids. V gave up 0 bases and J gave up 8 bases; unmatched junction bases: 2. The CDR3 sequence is CASSLAQGGGYTF. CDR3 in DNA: TGTGCCAGCAGCTTAGCACAGGGGGGAGGCTACACCTTC.

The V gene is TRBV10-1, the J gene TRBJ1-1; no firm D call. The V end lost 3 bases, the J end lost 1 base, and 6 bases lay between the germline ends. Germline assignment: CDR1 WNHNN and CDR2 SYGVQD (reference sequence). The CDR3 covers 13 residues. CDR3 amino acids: CASSDRWNTEAFF. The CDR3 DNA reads TGCGCCAGCAGTGACAGGTGGAACACTGAAGCTTTCTTT.

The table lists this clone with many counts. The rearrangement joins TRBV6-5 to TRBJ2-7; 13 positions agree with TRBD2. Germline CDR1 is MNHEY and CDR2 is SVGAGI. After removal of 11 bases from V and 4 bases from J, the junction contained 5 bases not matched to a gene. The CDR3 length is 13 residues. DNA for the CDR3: TGTGCCGGGGGGACTAGCGGGACATACGAGCAGTACTTC. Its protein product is CAGGTSGTYEQYF.